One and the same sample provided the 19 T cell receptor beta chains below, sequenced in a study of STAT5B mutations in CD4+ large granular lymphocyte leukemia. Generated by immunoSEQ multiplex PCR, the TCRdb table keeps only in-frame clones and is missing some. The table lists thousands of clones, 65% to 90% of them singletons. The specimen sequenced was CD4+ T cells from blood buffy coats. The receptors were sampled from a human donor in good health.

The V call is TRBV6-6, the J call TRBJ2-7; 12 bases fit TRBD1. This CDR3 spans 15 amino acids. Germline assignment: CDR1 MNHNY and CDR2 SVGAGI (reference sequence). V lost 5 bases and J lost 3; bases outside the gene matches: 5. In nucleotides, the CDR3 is TGTGCCAGCAGTGGGGGGACAGGGGGCAACTACGAGCAGTACTTC. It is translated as CASSGGTGGNYEQYF.

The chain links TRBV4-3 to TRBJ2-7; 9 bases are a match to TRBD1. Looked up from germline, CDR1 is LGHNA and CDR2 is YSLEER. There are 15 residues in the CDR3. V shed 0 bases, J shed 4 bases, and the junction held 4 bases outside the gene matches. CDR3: CASSQEDRGGYEQYF. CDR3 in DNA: TGCGCCAGCAGCCAAGAGGACAGGGGCGGGTACGAGCAGTACTTC.

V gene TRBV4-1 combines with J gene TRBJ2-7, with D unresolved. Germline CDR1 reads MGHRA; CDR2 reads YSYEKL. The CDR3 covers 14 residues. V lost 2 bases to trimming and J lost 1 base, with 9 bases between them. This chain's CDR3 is CASSQKEVSYEQYF. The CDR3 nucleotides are TGCGCCAGCAGCCAAAAGGAAGTTTCCTACGAGCAGTACTTC.

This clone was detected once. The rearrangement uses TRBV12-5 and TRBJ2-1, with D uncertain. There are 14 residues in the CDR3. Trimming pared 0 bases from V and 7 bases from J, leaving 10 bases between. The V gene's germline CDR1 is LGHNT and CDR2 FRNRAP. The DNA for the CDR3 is TGTGCTAGTGGTTTGGTACTTCATAGGAATGAGCAGTTCTTC. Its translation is CASGLVLHRNEQFF. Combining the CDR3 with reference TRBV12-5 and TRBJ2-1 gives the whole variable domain DARVTQTPRHKVTEMGQEVTMRCQPILGHNTVFWYRQTMMQGLELLAYFRNRAPLDDSGMPKDRFSAEMPDATLATLKIQPSEPRDSAVYFCASGLVLHRNEQFFGPGTRLTVL.

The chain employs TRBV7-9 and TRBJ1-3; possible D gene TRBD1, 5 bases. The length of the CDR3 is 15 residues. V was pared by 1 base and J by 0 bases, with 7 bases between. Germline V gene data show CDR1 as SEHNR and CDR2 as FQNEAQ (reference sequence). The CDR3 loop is CASSLGGNSGNTIYF. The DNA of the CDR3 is TGTGCCAGCAGCTTAGGGGGGAACTCTGGAAACACCATATATTTT.

The CDR3 loop reads CASSLGTGGFTDTQYF. In DNA form, the CDR3 reads TGTGCCAGCAGCTTAGGGACAGGCGGATTCACAGATACGCAGTATTTT. The rearrangement uses TRBV7-9 and TRBJ2-3, with 7 nucleotides matching TRBD1. The V gene end was trimmed by 1 base and the J gene end by 2 bases; junction bases not matched to a gene: 6. Germline V gives CDR1 SEHNR, CDR2 FQNEAQ (reference sequence). The CDR3 contains 16 residues.

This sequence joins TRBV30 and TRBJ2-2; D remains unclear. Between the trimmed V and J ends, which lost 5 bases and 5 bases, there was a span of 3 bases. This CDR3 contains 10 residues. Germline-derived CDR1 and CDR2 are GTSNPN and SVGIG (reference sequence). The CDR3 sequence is CAWSTGELFF. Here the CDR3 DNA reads TGTGCCTGGTCGACCGGGGAGCTGTTTTTT.

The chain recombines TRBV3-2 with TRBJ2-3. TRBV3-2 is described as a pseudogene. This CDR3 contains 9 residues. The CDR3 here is CASSHTQYF. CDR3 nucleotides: TGTGCCAGCAGCCATACGCAGTATTTT.

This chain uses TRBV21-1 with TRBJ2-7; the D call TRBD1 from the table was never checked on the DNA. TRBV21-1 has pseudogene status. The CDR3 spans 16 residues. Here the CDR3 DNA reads TGTGCCAGCAGCAGAACCATAGACAGGGAGTTTGGGGAGCAGTACTTC. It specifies CASSRTIDREFGEQYF.

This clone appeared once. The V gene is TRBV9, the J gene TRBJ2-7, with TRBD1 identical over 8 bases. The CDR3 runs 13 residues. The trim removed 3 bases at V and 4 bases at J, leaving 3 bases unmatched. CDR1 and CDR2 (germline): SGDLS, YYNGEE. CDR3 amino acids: CASSAGTGYEQYF. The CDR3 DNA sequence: TGTGCCAGCAGCGCAGGGACAGGTTACGAGCAGTACTTC.

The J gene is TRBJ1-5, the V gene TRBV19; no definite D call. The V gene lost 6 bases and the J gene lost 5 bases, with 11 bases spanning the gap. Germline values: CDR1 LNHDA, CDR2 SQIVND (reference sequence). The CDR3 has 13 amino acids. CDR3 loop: CASSRYIDQPQHF. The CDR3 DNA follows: TGTGCCAGTAGCCGTTATATTGATCAGCCCCAGCATTTT.

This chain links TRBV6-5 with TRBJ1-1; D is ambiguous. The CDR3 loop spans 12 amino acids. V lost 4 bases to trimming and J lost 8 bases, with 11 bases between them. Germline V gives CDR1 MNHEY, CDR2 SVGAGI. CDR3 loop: CASSSGSEEAFF. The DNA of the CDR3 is TGTGCCAGCAGTTCGGGCAGTGAGGAAGCTTTCTTT.

In DNA form, the CDR3 reads TGTGCCAGCAGCTTAATAGCGGGAGTTGGGACAGATACGCAGTATTTT. Translated, it gives CASSLIAGVGTDTQYF. The V call is TRBV5-4, the J call TRBJ2-3; 9 bases agree with TRBD2. Trimming took 2 bases from V and 3 from J; bases not matched to a gene: 7. This CDR3 contains 16 residues. Germline-derived CDR1 and CDR2 are SGHNT and YYREEE (reference sequence).

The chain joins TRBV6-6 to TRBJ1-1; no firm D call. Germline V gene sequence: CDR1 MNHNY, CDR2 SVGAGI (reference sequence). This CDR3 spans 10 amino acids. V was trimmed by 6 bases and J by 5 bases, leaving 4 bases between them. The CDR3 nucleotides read TGTGCCAGCAGGGGGACTGAAGCTTTCTTT. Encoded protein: CASRGTEAFF.

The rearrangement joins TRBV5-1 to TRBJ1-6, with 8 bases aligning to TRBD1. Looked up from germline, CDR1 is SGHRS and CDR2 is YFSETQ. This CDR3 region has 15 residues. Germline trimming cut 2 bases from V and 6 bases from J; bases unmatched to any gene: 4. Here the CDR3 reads CASSFGQGANSPLHF. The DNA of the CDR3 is TGCGCCAGCAGCTTCGGACAGGGTGCTAATTCACCCCTCCACTTT. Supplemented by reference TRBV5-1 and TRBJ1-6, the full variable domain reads KAGVTQTPRYLIKTRGQQVTLSCSPISGHRSVSWYQQTPGQGLQFLFEYFSETQRNKGNFPGRFSGRQFSNSRSEMNVSTLELGDSALYLCASSFGQGANSPLHFGNGTRLTVT.

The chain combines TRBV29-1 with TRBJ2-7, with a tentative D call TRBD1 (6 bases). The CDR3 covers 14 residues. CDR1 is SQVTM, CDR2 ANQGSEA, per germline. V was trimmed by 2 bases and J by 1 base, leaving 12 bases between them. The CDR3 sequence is CSVEKQGRSYEQYF. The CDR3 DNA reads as TGCAGCGTTGAAAAACAGGGACGATCCTACGAGCAGTACTTC.

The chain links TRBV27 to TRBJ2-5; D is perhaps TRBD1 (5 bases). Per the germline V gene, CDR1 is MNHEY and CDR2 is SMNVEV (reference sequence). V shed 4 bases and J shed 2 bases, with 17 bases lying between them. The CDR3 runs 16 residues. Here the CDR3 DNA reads TGTGCCAGCAGTTCGGTTGTGGGGCCAACACAAGAGACCCAGTACTTC. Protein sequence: CASSSVVGPTQETQYF.

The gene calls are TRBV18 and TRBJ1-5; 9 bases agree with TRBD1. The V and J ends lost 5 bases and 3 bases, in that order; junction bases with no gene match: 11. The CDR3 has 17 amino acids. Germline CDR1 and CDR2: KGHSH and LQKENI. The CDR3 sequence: CASSSGARTGDNQPQHF. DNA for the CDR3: TGTGCCAGCTCATCGGGGGCAAGGACAGGGGACAATCAGCCCCAGCATTTT.

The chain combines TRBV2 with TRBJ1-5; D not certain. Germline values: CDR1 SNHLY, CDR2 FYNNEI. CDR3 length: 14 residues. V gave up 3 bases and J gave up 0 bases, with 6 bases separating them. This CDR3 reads CASSEVYSNQPQHF. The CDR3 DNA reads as TGTGCCAGCAGTGAGGTGTATAGCAATCAGCCCCAGCATTTT.